One and the same sample provided the 4 T cell receptor beta chains below, sequenced in a study of T cells in Graves' hyperthyroidism and ophthalmopathy. TCR beta CDR3 region amplification was performed from RNA transcripts. First-round RT-PCR with HTBI primers amplified the TCR CDR3 region. TCRdb processed the multiplex PCR reads anew with MiXCR; each CDR3 protein has one entry. The sample lists about 110,000 distinct CDR3 sequences; more than 15% were seen once. Sequencing input: blood. The receptor source for this set is a woman aged 45-59 years with Graves' hyperthyroidism.

This clonotype has a count of ten or more. The J gene is TRBJ2-2, the V gene TRBV28, with D unresolved. The CDR3 length is 13 residues. The germline V gene encodes CDR1 MDHEN and CDR2 SYDVKM. Between the trimmed V and J ends, which lost 6 bases and 3 bases, there was a span of 8 bases. CDR3 residues: CASRPSYTGELFF. In DNA form, the CDR3 reads TGTGCCAGCAGGCCATCATACACCGGGGAGCTGTTTTTT.

The chain recombines TRBV7-2 with TRBJ2-3; no firm D call. This CDR3 contains 15 residues. Germline CDR1 reads SGHTA; CDR2 reads FQGNSA. V lost 1 base and J lost 4, with 12 bases in between. CDR3 in DNA: TGTGCCAGCAGCTTAGTAGGAAGATCGGCAGATACGCAGTATTTT. The encoded protein is CASSLVGRSADTQYF.

This chain joins TRBV3-1 and TRBJ1-2; the D gene is possibly TRBD1 (6 bases). Germline loops: CDR1 LGHDT, CDR2 YNNKEL (reference sequence). This CDR3 has 14 residues. V gave up 8 bases and J gave up 8 bases, with 21 bases separating them. The CDR3 DNA reads as TGTGCCAGCGGGGGTAATGGACAGCCTCTGGGCTACACCTTC. Its translation: CASGGNGQPLGYTF.

This clonotype was detected only a few times. A read error may explain this, as a much larger clone is one base away. The chain has TRBV5-1 and TRBJ1-1, with no clear D. CDR1 is SGHRS and CDR2 is YFSETQ in the germline V gene. This CDR3 contains 14 residues. The CDR3 DNA reads TGCGCCAGCAGCTTGGTTGCCCCAACAACGGACGCTCTCTTT. Amino acids: CASSLVAPTTDALF.